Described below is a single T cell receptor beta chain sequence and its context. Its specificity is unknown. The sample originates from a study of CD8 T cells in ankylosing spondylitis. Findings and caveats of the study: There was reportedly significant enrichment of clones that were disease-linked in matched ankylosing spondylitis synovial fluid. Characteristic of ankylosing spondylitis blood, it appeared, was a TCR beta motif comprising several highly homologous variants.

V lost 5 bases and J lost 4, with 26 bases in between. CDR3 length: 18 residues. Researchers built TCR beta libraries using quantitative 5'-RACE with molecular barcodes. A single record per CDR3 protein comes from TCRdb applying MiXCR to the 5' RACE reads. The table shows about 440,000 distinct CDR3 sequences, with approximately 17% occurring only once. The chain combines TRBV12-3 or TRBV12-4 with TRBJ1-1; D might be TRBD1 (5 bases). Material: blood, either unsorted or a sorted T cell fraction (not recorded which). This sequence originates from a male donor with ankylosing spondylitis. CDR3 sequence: CASSNYRVSPGRGTEAFF. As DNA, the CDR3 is TGTGCCAGCAGTAATTATAGAGTATCACCGGGAAGGGGCACTGAAGCTTTCTTT.